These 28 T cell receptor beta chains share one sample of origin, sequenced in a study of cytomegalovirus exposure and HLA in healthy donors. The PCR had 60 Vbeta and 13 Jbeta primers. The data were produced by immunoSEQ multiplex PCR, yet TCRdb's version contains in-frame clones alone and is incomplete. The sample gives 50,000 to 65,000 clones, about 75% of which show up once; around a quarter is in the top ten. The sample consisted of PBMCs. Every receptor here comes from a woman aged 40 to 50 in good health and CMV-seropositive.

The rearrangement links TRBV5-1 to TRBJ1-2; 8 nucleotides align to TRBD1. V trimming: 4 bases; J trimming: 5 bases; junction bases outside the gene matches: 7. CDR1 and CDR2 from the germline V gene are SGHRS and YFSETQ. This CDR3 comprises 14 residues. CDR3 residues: CASSNRDRIYGYTF. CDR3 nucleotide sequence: TGCGCCAGCAGCAACCGGGACAGGATATATGGCTACACCTTC.

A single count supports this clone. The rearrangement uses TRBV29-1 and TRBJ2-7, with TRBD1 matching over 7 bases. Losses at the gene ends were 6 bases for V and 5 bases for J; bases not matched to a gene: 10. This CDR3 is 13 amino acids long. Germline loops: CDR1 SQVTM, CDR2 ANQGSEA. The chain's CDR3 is CSVITDRVDEQYF. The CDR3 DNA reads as TGCAGCGTGATAACCGACAGGGTCGACGAGCAGTACTTC.

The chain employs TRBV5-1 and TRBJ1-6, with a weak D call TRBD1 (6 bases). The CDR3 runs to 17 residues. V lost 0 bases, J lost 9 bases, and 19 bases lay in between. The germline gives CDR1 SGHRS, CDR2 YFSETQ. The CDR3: CASSLEGPTGSASPLHF. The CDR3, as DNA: TGCGCCAGCAGCTTGGAAGGGCCGACAGGTTCCGCTTCACCCCTCCACTTT.

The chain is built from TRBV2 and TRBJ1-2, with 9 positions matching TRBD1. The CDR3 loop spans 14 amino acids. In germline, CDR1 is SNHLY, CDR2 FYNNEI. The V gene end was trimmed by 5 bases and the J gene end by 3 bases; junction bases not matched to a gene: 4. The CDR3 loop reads CASSPRTGDYGYTF. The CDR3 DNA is TGTGCCAGCAGTCCTCGGACAGGGGACTATGGCTACACCTTC. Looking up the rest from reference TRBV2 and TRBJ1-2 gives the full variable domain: EPEVTQTPSHQVTQMGQEVILRCVPISNHLYFYWYRQILGQKVEFLVSFYNNEISEKSEIFDDQFSVERPDGSNFTLKIRSTKLEDSAMYFCASSPRTGDYGYTFGSGTRLTVV.

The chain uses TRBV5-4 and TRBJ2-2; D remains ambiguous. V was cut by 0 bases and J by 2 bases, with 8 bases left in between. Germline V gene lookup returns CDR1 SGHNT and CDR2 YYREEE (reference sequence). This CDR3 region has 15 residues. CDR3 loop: CASSLDSLNTGELFF. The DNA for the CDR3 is TGTGCCAGCAGCTTGGATAGCCTAAACACCGGGGAGCTGTTTTTT.

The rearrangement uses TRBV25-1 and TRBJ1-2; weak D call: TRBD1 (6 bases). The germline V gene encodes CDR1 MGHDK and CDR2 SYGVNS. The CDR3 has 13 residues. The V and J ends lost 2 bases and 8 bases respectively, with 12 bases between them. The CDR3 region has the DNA TGTGCCAGCAGTGAAAGAGGCAGGGGAGGCTACACCTTC. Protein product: CASSERGRGGYTF.

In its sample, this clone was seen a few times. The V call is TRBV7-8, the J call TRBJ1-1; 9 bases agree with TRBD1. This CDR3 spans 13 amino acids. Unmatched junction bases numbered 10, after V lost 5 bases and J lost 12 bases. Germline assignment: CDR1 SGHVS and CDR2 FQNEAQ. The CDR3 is CASSPPGQGISFF. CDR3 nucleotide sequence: TGTGCCAGCAGCCCTCCGGGACAGGGAATTTCTTTCTTT.

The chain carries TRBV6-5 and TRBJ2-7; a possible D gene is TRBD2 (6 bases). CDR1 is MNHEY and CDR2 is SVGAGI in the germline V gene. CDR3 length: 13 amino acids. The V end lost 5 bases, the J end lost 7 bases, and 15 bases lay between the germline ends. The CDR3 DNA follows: TGTGCCAGCAGTCCTATTTTGGGGAGGGAGCAGTACTTC. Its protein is CASSPILGREQYF.

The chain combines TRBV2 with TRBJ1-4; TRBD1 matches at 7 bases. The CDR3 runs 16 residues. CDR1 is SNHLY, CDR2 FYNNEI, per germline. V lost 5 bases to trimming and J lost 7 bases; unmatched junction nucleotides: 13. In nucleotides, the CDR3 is TGTGCCAGCAGTTTAGGAAGGACAGGCGTACTTGAAAAACTGTTTTTT. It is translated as CASSLGRTGVLEKLFF.

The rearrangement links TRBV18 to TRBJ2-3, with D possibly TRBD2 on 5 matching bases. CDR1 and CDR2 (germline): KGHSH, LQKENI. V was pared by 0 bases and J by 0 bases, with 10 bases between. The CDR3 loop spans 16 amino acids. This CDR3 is CASSPPGRSSTDTQYF. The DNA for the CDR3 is TGTGCCAGCTCACCACCGGGGAGATCTAGCACAGATACGCAGTATTTT. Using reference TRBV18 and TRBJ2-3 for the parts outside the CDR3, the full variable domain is NAGVMQNPRHLVRRRGQEARLRCSPMKGHSHVYWYRQLPEEGLKFMVYLQKENIIDESGMPKERFSAEFPKEGPSILRIQQVVRGDSAAYFCASSPPGRSSTDTQYFGPGTRLTVL.

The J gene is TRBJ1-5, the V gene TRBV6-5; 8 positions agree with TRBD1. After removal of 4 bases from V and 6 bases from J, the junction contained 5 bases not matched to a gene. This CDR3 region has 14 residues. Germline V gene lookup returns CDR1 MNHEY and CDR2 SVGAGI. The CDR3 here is CASSSTGGLQPQHF. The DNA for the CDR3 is TGTGCCAGCAGTTCTACAGGGGGTCTTCAGCCCCAGCATTTT.

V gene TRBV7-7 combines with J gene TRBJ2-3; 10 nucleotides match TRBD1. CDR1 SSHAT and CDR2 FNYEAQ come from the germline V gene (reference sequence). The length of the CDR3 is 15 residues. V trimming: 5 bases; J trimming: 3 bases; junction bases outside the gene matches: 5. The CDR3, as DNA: TGTGCCAGCAGCATCGGACAGGGGGAAACAGATACGCAGTATTTT. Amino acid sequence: CASSIGQGETDTQYF. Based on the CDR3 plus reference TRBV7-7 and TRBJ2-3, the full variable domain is GAGVSQSPRYKVTKRGQDVTLRCDPISSHATLYWYQQALGQGPEFLTYFNYEAQPDKSGLPSDRFSAERPEGSISTLTIQRTEQRDSAMYRCASSIGQGETDTQYFGPGTRLTVL.

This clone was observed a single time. CDR3 amino acids: CASRPDSWGAEAFF. CDR3 coding DNA: TGTGCCAGTAGGCCGGACAGCTGGGGAGCTGAAGCTTTCTTT. The chain employs TRBV19 and TRBJ1-1, with TRBD1 as a possible D gene (6 bases). The V end was cut by 6 bases, the J end by 6 bases, with 17 bases between. From germline, CDR1 is LNHDA and CDR2 SQIVND (reference sequence). CDR3 length equals 14 residues.

The CDR3 nucleotides are TGTGCCAGCAGCCACGGGACAGGACTCTCTGGAAACACCATATATTTT. Protein: CASSHGTGLSGNTIYF. V and J are TRBV7-6 and TRBJ1-3; 8 bases agree with TRBD1. Germline V gene data show CDR1 as SGHVS and CDR2 as FNYEAQ. V lost 5 bases to trimming and J lost 0 bases; unmatched junction nucleotides: 6. This CDR3 is built from 16 residues.

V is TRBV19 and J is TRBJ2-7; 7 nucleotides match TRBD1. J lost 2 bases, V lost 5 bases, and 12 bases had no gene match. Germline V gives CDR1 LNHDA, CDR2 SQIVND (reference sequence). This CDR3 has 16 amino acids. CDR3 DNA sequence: TGTGCCAGTAGTTTGGGCGGTGGGGGACAGACCTACGAGCAGTACTTC. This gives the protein CASSLGGGGQTYEQYF.

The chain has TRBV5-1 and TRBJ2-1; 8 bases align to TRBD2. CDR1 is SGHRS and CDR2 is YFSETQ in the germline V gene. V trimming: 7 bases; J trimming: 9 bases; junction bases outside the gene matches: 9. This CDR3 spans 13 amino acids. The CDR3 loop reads CASSPGGGFEQFF. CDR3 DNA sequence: TGCGCCAGCTCCCCGGGAGGGGGATTTGAGCAGTTCTTC.

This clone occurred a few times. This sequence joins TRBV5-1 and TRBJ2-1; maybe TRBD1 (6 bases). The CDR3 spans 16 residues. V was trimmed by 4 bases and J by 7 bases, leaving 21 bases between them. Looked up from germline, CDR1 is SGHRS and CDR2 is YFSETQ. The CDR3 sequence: CASSPAAQGAQNEQFF. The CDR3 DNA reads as TGCGCCAGCAGCCCCGCGGCACAGGGTGCTCAGAATGAGCAGTTCTTC.

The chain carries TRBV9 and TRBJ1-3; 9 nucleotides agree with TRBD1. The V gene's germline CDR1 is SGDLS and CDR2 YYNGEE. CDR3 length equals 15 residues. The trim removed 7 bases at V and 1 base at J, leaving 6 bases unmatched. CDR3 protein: CASSPGQGSGNTIYF. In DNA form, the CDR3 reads TGTGCCAGCTCCCCGGGACAGGGATCTGGAAACACCATATATTTT.

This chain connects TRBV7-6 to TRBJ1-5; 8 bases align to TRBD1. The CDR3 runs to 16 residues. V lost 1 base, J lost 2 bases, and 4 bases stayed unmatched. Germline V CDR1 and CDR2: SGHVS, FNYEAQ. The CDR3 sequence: CASSLGPRGRNQPQHF. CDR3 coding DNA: TGTGCCAGCAGCTTAGGCCCCAGGGGGCGCAATCAGCCCCAGCATTTT.

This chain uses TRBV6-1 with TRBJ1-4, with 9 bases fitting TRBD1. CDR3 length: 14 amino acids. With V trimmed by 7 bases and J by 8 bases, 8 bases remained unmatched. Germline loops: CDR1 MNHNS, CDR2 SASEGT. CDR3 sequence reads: CASTSGQGEEKLFF. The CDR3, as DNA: TGTGCCAGCACTTCGGGACAGGGAGAGGAAAAACTGTTTTTT.

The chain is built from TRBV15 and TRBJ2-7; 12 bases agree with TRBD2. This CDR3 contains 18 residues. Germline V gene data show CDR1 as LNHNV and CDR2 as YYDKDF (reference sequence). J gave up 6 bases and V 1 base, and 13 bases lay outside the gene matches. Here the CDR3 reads CATSRGRISSGGALEQYF. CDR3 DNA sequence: TGTGCCACCAGCAGAGGGAGGATCTCTAGCGGGGGGGCCCTCGAGCAGTACTTC.

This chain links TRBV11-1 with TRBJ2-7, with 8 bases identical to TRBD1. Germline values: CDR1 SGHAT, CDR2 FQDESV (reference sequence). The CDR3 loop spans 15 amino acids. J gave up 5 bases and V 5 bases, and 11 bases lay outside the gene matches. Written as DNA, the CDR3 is TGTGCCAGCAGCCCCAGAGGACAGGGCAATGACGAGCAGTACTTC. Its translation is CASSPRGQGNDEQYF.

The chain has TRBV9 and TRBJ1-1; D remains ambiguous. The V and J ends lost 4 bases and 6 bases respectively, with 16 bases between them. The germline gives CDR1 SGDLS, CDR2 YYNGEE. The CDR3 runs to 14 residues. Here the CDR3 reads CASSPPSLVAEAFF. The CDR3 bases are TGTGCCAGCAGCCCCCCTAGTTTAGTGGCTGAAGCTTTCTTT.

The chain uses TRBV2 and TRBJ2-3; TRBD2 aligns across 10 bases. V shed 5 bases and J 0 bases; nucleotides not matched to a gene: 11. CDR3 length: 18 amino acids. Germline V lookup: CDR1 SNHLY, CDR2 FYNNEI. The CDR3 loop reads CASSRVASGGASTDTQYF. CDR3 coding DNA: TGTGCCAGCAGTCGCGTGGCTAGCGGGGGCGCTAGCACAGATACGCAGTATTTT.

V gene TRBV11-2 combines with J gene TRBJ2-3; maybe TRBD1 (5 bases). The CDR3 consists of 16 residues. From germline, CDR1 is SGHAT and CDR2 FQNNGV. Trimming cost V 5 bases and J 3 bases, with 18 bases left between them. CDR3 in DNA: TGTGCCAGCAGCCCCTCAGGGTCCAGGTTGACAGATACGCAGTATTTT. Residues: CASSPSGSRLTDTQYF.

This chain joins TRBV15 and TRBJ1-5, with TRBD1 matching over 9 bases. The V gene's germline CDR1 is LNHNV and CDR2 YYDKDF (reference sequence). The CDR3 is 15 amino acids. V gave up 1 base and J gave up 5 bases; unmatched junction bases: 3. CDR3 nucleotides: TGTGCCACCAGCAGAGGGACAGGGGATCATCAGCCCCAGCATTTT. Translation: CATSRGTGDHQPQHF.

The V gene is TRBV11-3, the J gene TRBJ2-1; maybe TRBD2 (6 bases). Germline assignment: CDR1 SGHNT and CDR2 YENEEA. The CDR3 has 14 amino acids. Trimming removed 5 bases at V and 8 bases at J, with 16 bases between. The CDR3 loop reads CASSPRGREDEQFF. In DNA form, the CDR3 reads TGTGCCAGCAGCCCCCGGGGCAGGGAGGATGAGCAGTTCTTC.

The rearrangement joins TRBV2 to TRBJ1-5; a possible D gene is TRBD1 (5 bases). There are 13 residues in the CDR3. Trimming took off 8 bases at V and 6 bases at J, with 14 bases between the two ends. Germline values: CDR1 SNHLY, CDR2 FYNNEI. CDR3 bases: TGTGCCAGCCAACGGGGGGGGACTCAGCCCCAGCATTTT. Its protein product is CASQRGGTQPQHF.